Included here is one T cell receptor beta chain sequence, with context. Its antigen has not been determined. Per-nucleotide qualities are absent, and no much larger clonotype sits a single base away. TCRbeta CDR3 regions were amplified from genomic DNA by means of the immunoSEQ Assay, a bias-controlled multiplex PCR. For the original study's pipeline: The number of nucleated cells in each sample was estimated by amplification of reference gene primers within the assay. Sequence reads were collapsed and filtered to measure the absolute abundance of every unique TCRbeta CDR3 rearrangement. For each sample, productive Simpson clonality was calculated as the square root of Simpson's diversity index over productive rearrangements. TCRdb took this table from immuneACCESS and kept in-frame rearrangements with V and J called. Such tables lack part of the clones; where checked against another copy, unresolved V genes explain under half of the gap, and the rest is unexplained. V and J calls plus clone size are reproduced from that table; the DNA served to infer D and trimming. Recorded for this sample are about 200,000 clones; about 82% of them occurred a single time. Together, the top ten hold 4.5% to 6.5% of the sample.

This sample is part of a study of blood T cell repertoires in COVID-19 (dated by TCRdb to about 2020). Concerning the study at large: Collaborator samples came from the United States, Italy and Spain and covered acute and convalescent phases of COVID-19. The material from the prospective study consisted of cDNA or gDNA derived from T cells, B-cell-depleted T cells, or PBMCs. Subjects who had been exposed to COVID-19, were actively infected with it, or had recovered from it provided the deeply sampled blood TCRbeta repertoires that made up the dataset. The repertoires were released in a freely available public database meant as a resource for research on the immune response to SARS-CoV-2. Samples came from the ongoing ImmuneRACE study (first 160 participants) plus 1,254 subjects from 6 global collaborators. A de-identified subject ID, COVID-19 status, age in years and sex were almost always included in the sample metadata. Where available, HLA class I and class II types were obtained from metadata supplied by the sample provider rather than from assay-based typing. The paper's findings and limits, for the study overall: Clinical and demographic metadata were provided uncurated, with the amount varying by source and participant.

Participants in the prospective study were aged roughly 18 to 100 years, lived in some 24 United States geographic areas, and enrolled through a virtual design. In the prospective study, participants were assigned to cohorts based on the clinical history participants reported in a screening survey and a study questionnaire. In the prospective study, mobile phlebotomists collected whole blood, serum and a nasopharyngeal or oropharyngeal swab from each participant. Participants in the prospective study had the option to provide additional blood draws and questionnaires over a roughly two-month period. Before DNA extraction, blood samples from the prospective study were shipped at room temperature or frozen. The sequence came from a middle-aged man with acute COVID-19. The sample comprised PBMCs or T cells enriched from blood (not recorded which).

The CDR3 is CASSDSTENEQFF. The nucleotides read TGTGCCAGCAGTGACTCGACAGAAAATGAGCAGTTCTTC. Recombination linked TRBV6-4 to TRBJ2-1; the D region possibly corresponds to TRBD1 (5 bases align). The germline V gene yields MRHNA for CDR1 and SNTAGT for CDR2. The junction shows trimming of 0 bases on V and 7 bases on J, plus 7 bases between the germline ends. The CDR3 goes from the cysteine to the phenylalanine over 13 residues. Just CDR3 DNA is preserved here, 39 bases in frame from base 1.